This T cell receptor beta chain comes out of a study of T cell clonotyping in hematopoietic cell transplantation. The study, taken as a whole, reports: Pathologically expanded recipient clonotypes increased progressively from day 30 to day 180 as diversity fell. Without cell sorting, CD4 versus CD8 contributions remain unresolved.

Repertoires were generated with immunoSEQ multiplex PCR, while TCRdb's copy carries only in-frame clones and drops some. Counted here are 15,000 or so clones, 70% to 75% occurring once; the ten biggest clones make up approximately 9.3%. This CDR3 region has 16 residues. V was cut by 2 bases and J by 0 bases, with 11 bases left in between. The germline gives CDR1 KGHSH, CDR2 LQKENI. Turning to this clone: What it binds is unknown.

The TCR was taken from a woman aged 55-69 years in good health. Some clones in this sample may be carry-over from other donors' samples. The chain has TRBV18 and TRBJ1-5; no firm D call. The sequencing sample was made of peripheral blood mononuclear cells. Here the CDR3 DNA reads TGTGCCAGCTCACCAGAAGTGCAGGCTAGCAATCAGCCCCAGCATTTT. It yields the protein CASSPEVQASNQPQHF.